The 26 T cell receptor beta chains given below trace back to one sample, sequenced in a study of cytomegalovirus exposure and HLA in healthy donors. PCR used 60 Vbeta primers and 13 Jbeta primers. Using immunoSEQ multiplex PCR, the repertoire was profiled, and TCRdb retains in-frame clones only, with some absent. Here the sample spans about 85,000 clones, over 70% being singletons. Sequencing was carried out using PBMCs. The source is a boy aged 5-17 years in good health and CMV-seronegative.

V is TRBV7-2 and J is TRBJ2-5; TRBD2 matches at 15 bases. V lost 3 bases, J lost 3 bases, and 2 bases stayed unmatched. Germline CDR1 and CDR2: SGHTA and FQGNSA. CDR3 length equals 16 residues. The CDR3 DNA follows: TGTGCCAGCAGCTTCGGACTAGCGGGAGGGGAAGAGACCCAGTACTTC. It translates to CASSFGLAGGEETQYF.

J is TRBJ2-7 and V is TRBV14, with 7 bases identical to TRBD1. This CDR3 is built from 15 residues. Germline lookup yields CDR1 SGHDN and CDR2 FVKESK. V lost 4 bases and J lost 4; bases outside the gene matches: 10. Written as DNA, the CDR3 is TGTGCCAGCAGCCCACAGGGGCGTTTATTGTACGAGCAGTACTTC. It translates to CASSPQGRLLYEQYF.

V is TRBV19 and J is TRBJ2-1; the match to TRBD1 covers 9 bases. The CDR3 is made up of 14 amino acids. Germline assignment: CDR1 LNHDA and CDR2 SQIVND (reference sequence). J lost 3 bases, V lost 5 bases, and 2 bases had no gene match. The CDR3 spells CASSETGGYNEQFF. The CDR3 bases are TGTGCCAGTAGTGAGACAGGGGGCTACAATGAGCAGTTCTTC.

This sequence joins TRBV19 and TRBJ2-3, with 7 bases aligning to TRBD2. This CDR3 region has 19 residues. The ends lost 5 bases at V and 2 bases at J; junction bases unmatched: 19. Germline-derived CDR1 and CDR2 are LNHDA and SQIVND (reference sequence). CDR3 amino acids: CASSGGTNPTHSDTDTQYF. CDR3 DNA sequence: TGTGCCAGTAGTGGGGGGACTAACCCCACACACTCCGACACAGATACGCAGTATTTT.

The chain couples TRBV4-3 to TRBJ2-3; 9 bases match TRBD2. The CDR3 has 15 residues. The junction had 0 bases not matched to a gene; V was cut back by 2 bases and J by 0 bases. The germline V gene has CDR1 LGHNA and CDR2 YSLEER. CDR3 DNA: TGCGCCAGCAGCCAACTAGCGGGGAGCACAGATACGCAGTATTTT. Translated: CASSQLAGSTDTQYF.

This clone appeared a single time. The V call is TRBV30, the J call TRBJ2-1; the match to TRBD2 covers 7 bases. The V segment lost 3 bases and the J segment 9 bases; nucleotides outside the gene matches: 8. There are 13 residues in the CDR3. CDR1 and CDR2 from the germline V gene are GTSNPN and SVGIG (reference sequence). CDR3 nucleotide sequence: TGTGCCTGGAGCCGGGGTAGCGGGCTTGAGCAGTTCTTC. It encodes CAWSRGSGLEQFF. Full variable domain (rest looked up from reference TRBV30 and TRBJ2-1): SQTIHQWPATLVQPVGSPLSLECTVEGTSNPNLYWYRQAAGRGLQLLFYSVGIGQISSEVPQNLSASRPQDRQFILSSKKLLLSDSGFYLCAWSRGSGLEQFFGPGTRLTVL.

V is TRBV7-9 and J is TRBJ2-7; TRBD2 is a possible D gene (6 bases). Trimming left V 3 bases short and J 2 bases short, with 11 bases between. The V gene's germline CDR1 is SEHNR and CDR2 FQNEAQ (reference sequence). CDR3 size: 14 residues. The CDR3 region has the DNA TGTGCCAGCAGCTTCCCTAGCGTACCCTACGAGCAGTACTTC. Translating it yields CASSFPSVPYEQYF. Full variable domain (missing parts from reference TRBV7-9 and TRBJ2-7): DTGVSQNPRHKITKRGQNVTFRCDPISEHNRLYWYRQTLGQGPEFLTYFQNEAQLEKSRLLSDRFSAERPKGSFSTLEIQRTEQGDSAMYLCASSFPSVPYEQYFGPGTRLTVT.

V gene TRBV9 combines with J gene TRBJ1-4; 8 bases match TRBD1. V lost 0 bases to trimming and J lost 10 bases; unmatched junction nucleotides: 8. CDR1 and CDR2 (germline): SGDLS, YYNGEE. This CDR3 spans 15 amino acids. The CDR3 region has the DNA TGTGCCAGCAGCGTAGCTCCGGGACAGGCTCCAAAACTGTTTTTT. Its translation is CASSVAPGQAPKLFF. Variable domain in full (rest from reference TRBV9 and TRBJ1-4): DSGVTQTPKHLITATGQRVTLRCSPRSGDLSVYWYQQSLDQGLQFLIQYYNGEERAKGNILERFSAQQFPDLHSELNLSSLELGDSALYFCASSVAPGQAPKLFFGSGTQLSVL.

The chain links TRBV29-1 to TRBJ2-7, with 9 nucleotides matching TRBD1. The germline V gene has CDR1 SQVTM and CDR2 ANQGSEA. After removal of 6 bases from V and 4 bases from J, the junction contained 7 bases not matched to a gene. The CDR3 loop spans 13 amino acids. The CDR3 loop reads CSVLYDRGYEQYF. For the CDR3, the DNA is TGCAGCGTCCTATACGACAGGGGGTACGAGCAGTACTTC.

This chain connects TRBV10-2 to TRBJ1-6; perhaps TRBD1 as D (5 bases). The CDR3 runs to 13 residues. V lost 6 bases and J lost 8, with 11 bases in between. CDR1 and CDR2 from the germline V gene are WSHSY and SAAADI. The CDR3 protein is CASSQEGYSPLHF. CDR3 coding DNA: TGCGCCAGCAGCCAGGAGGGGTATTCACCCCTCCACTTT.

The gene calls are TRBV7-9 and TRBJ1-4; the match to TRBD1 covers 9 bases. The length of the CDR3 is 14 residues. Per germline, CDR1 SEHNR and CDR2 FQNEAQ (reference sequence). Trimming at V came to 6 bases and at J to 11 bases, leaving 10 bases not matched to a gene. The CDR3 loop reads CASSLTADRGKLFF. The CDR3, as DNA: TGTGCCAGCAGTTTGACTGCTGACAGGGGGAAACTGTTTTTT.

This clone has just a few counts. The rearrangement uses TRBV4-3 and TRBJ2-7, with D tentatively TRBD2 (6 bases). CDR1 and CDR2 (germline): LGHNA, YSLEER. Between the trimmed V and J ends, which lost 4 bases and 2 bases, there was a span of 18 bases. The CDR3 runs to 16 residues. CDR3 amino acids: CASSPGTSQVAYEQYF. As DNA, the CDR3 is TGCGCCAGCAGCCCTGGGACTTCCCAGGTCGCCTACGAGCAGTACTTC.

This chain connects TRBV28 to TRBJ1-4, with 9 nucleotides matching TRBD1. This CDR3 contains 17 residues. V gave up 5 bases and J gave up 8 bases; unmatched junction bases: 15. Germline CDR1 is MDHEN and CDR2 is SYDVKM. As DNA, the CDR3 is TGTGCCAGCAGTCAAATTACGCCGGGACAGGGAGGGGAAAAACTGTTTTTT. It specifies CASSQITPGQGGEKLFF.

This rearrangement joins TRBV6-6 to TRBJ2-7; a weak D match, TRBD1 (6 bases). This CDR3 spans 15 amino acids. The germline V gene has CDR1 MNHNY and CDR2 SVGAGI (reference sequence). The ends were cut back, 4 bases at V and 3 bases at J, with 16 bases in the middle. The CDR3 here is CASSLQGPADYEQYF. For the CDR3, the DNA is TGTGCCAGCAGTTTGCAGGGGCCGGCTGACTACGAGCAGTACTTC.

The chain employs TRBV4-3 and TRBJ2-7, with D possibly being TRBD2 (5 bases). V lost 1 base and J 6 bases, leaving 13 bases between the germline ends. The germline V gene has CDR1 LGHNA and CDR2 YSLEER. The CDR3 consists of 14 residues. For the CDR3, the DNA is TGCGCCAGCAGCCAAGGAAAGTGGGCGGGCGAGCAGTACTTC. Translating gives CASSQGKWAGEQYF.

There are a few counts of this clone. The chain has TRBV30 and TRBJ1-3; possible D gene TRBD1, 5 bases. V was shortened by 0 bases and J by 0 bases, with 12 bases between the two germline ends. The CDR3 totals 16 residues. The V gene's germline CDR1 is GTSNPN and CDR2 SVGIG (reference sequence). The chain's CDR3 is CAWSVAGRISGNTIYF. The CDR3 DNA reads as TGTGCCTGGAGTGTCGCAGGGCGGATCTCTGGAAACACCATATATTTT.

The chain recombines TRBV29-1 with TRBJ2-3, with TRBD1 matching 9 bases. Germline V gene sequence: CDR1 SQVTM, CDR2 ANQGSEA. The V segment lost 5 bases and the J segment 6 bases; nucleotides outside the gene matches: 6. This CDR3 region has 13 residues. In nucleotides, the CDR3 is TGCAGCGTTAGGGGACAGGGCCCCGATACGCAGTATTTT. Protein sequence: CSVRGQGPDTQYF.

The chain employs TRBV11-2 and TRBJ2-7; possibly TRBD2 for D (6 bases). CDR3 length equals 12 residues. Germline CDR1 is SGHAT and CDR2 is FQNNGV. Trimming left V 5 bases short and J 7 bases short, with 12 bases between. CDR3 sequence: CASSQRAGEQYF. CDR3 sequence (DNA): TGTGCCAGCAGCCAGCGGGCAGGGGAGCAGTACTTC.

The chain joins TRBV7-8 to TRBJ1-1; the D is unclear. Germline V gene data show CDR1 as SGHVS and CDR2 as FQNEAQ. The V end lost 1 base, the J end lost 0 bases, and 12 bases lay between the germline ends. The CDR3 is 16 residues long. The CDR3 region is CASSLVQRTLNTEAFF. The CDR3 region has the DNA TGTGCCAGCAGCTTAGTTCAAAGGACTTTGAACACTGAAGCTTTCTTT.

The chain uses TRBV14 and TRBJ2-5; 7 bases match TRBD1. This CDR3 is built from 16 residues. Germline CDR1 is SGHDN and CDR2 is FVKESK. V was clipped by 0 bases and J by 2 bases; unmatched bases: 6. CDR3 loop: CASSQDRQGRQETQYF. The CDR3 nucleotides read TGTGCCAGCAGCCAAGATAGACAGGGTAGGCAAGAGACCCAGTACTTC.

V usage is TRBV19 and J usage is TRBJ1-4, with 7 nucleotides matching TRBD1. From germline, CDR1 is LNHDA and CDR2 SQIVND (reference sequence). This CDR3 is built from 14 residues. Trimming took 6 bases from V and 7 from J; bases not matched to a gene: 8. CDR3 in amino acids: CASRGTTGIEKLFF. The CDR3 region has the DNA TGTGCCAGTAGGGGTACGACAGGGATTGAAAAACTGTTTTTT. Variable domain in full (rest from reference TRBV19 and TRBJ1-4): DGGITQSPKYLFRKEGQNVTLSCEQNLNHDAMYWYRQDPGQGLRLIYYSQIVNDFQKGDIAEGYSVSREKKESFPLTVTSAQKNPTAFYLCASRGTTGIEKLFFGSGTQLSVL.

This chain connects TRBV4-1 to TRBJ2-2; perhaps TRBD2 as D (5 bases). This CDR3 has 13 residues. The germline CDR1 and CDR2 sequences are MGHRA and YSYEKL. The V gene lost 4 bases and the J gene lost 5 bases, with 8 bases spanning the gap. CDR3 coding DNA: TGCGCCAGCAGCCTGTCGGGGACCGGGGAGCTGTTTTTT. It specifies CASSLSGTGELFF.

V usage is TRBV4-1 and J usage is TRBJ1-2; D gene uncertain. CDR1 is MGHRA and CDR2 is YSYEKL in the germline V gene. The CDR3 extends over 16 amino acids. V lost 2 bases and J 4 bases, leaving 17 bases between the germline ends. The CDR3 DNA reads TGCGCCAGCAGCCAATTAATTGAGAGGGCTGGCTATGGCTACACCTTC. Encoded protein: CASSQLIERAGYGYTF.

The chain recombines TRBV11-3 with TRBJ2-5; TRBD2 matches at 13 bases. Germline CDR1 SGHNT, CDR2 YENEEA. V trimming: 5 bases; J trimming: 1 base; junction bases outside the gene matches: 7. The CDR3 is 17 amino acids. The CDR3 region is CASSPGLAGELQETQYF. The CDR3 DNA is TGTGCCAGCAGCCCAGGACTAGCGGGGGAACTCCAAGAGACCCAGTACTTC.

The chain is built from TRBV7-8 and TRBJ2-7; D perhaps matches TRBD2 (6 bases). CDR1 and CDR2 (germline): SGHVS, FQNEAQ. The CDR3 loop spans 16 amino acids. V was shortened by 8 bases and J by 4 bases, with 24 bases between the two germline ends. Written as DNA, the CDR3 is TGTGCCAGCTCATTAACCATGGGGGGACCGACGTACGAGCAGTACTTC. Translated, it gives CASSLTMGGPTYEQYF.

The gene calls are TRBV4-1 and TRBJ1-1; D gene ambiguous. V dropped 1 base and J dropped 0 bases, with 12 bases sitting between them. This CDR3 has 16 residues. Germline-derived CDR1 and CDR2 are MGHRA and YSYEKL. The CDR3 region has the DNA TGCGCCAGCAGCCAAGTTTCCAGAATCATGAACACTGAAGCTTTCTTT. This codes for CASSQVSRIMNTEAFF.